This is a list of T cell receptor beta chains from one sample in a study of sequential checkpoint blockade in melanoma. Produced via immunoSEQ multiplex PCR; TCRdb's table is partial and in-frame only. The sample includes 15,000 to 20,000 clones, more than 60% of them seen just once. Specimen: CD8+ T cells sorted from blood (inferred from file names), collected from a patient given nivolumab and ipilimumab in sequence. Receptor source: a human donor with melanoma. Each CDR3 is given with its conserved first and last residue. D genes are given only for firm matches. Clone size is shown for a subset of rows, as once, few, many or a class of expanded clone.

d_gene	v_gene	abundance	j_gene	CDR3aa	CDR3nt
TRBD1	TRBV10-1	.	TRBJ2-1	CARGDRGLIRSYNEQFF	TGCGCCAGAGGAGACAGGGGTCTCATCCGCTCCTACAATGAGCAGTTCTTC
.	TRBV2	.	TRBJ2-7	CASSDSLDRQTYEQYF	TGTGCCAGCAGCGATAGTTTAGACAGGCAGACCTACGAGCAGTACTTC
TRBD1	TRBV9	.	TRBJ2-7	CASSLTGGGAAYEQYF	TGTGCCAGCAGTCTGACAGGGGGAGGTGCAGCCTACGAGCAGTACTTC
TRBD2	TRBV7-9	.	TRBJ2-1	CASSPRGGSRYNEQFF	TGTGCCAGCAGCCCGCGGGGGGGGTCCCGTTACAATGAGCAGTTCTTC
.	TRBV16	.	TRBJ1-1	CASTPSGGGKDTEAFF	TGTGCCAGCACCCCCTCCGGTGGGGGGAAGGACACTGAAGCTTTCTTT
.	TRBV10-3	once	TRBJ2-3	CAISAGQGADTQYF	TGTGCCATCAGTGCTGGGCAGGGCGCAGATACGCAGTATTTT
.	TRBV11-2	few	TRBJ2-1	CASSSQGGGTRNEQFF	TGTGCCAGCAGCTCGCAGGGGGGTGGGACACGGAATGAGCAGTTCTTC
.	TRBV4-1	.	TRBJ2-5	CASSPVRAQETQYF	TGCGCCAGCAGCCCAGTGAGGGCCCAAGAGACCCAGTACTTC
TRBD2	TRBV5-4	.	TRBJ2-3	CASSSGTSGGAGTDTQYF	TGTGCCAGCAGCTCCGGGACTAGCGGGGGGGCTGGCACAGATACGCAGTATTTT
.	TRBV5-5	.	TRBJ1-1	CASSFGVEAFF	TGTGCCAGCAGCTTCGGGGTTGAAGCTTTCTTT
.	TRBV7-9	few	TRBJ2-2	CASTTLRGGGELFF	TGTGCCAGCACCACCCTCCGGGGTGGCGGGGAGCTGTTTTTT
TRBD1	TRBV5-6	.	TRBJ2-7	CASSLVETGGTYEQYF	TGTGCCAGCAGCTTGGTCGAGACAGGGGGAACCTACGAGCAGTACTTC
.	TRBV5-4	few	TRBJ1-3	CASSLWGRLDTIYF	TGTGCCAGCAGCTTGTGGGGGCGGCTGGACACCATATATTTT
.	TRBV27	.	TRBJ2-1	CASSLGRGAYSGQFF	TGTGCCAGCAGTTTGGGGAGGGGGGCATACTCTGGGCAGTTCTTC
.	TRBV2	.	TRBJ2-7	CASSRTYEQYF	TGTGCCAGCAGTCGTACCTACGAGCAGTACTTC
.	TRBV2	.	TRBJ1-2	CASSESYVYGYTF	TGTGCCAGCAGTGAGAGTTACGTCTATGGCTACACCTTC
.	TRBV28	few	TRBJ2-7	CASSFAGSYEQYF	TGTGCCAGCAGTTTTGCCGGCTCCTACGAGCAGTACTTC
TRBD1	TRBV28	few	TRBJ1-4	CASSLGRGRVANEKLFF	TGTGCCAGCAGTTTGGGCAGGGGGCGTGTGGCTAATGAAAAACTGTTTTTT
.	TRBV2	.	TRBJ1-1	CASIPLGVSPNTEAFF	TGTGCCAGCATCCCATTAGGGGTGAGCCCGAACACTGAAGCTTTCTTT
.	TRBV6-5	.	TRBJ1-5	CASTDGQGYQPQHF	TGTGCCAGCACCGACGGGCAGGGTTATCAGCCCCAGCATTTT
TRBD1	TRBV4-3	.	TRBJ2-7	CASSLGQTSGEQYF	TGCGCCAGCAGCCTGGGACAGACAAGTGGCGAGCAGTACTTC
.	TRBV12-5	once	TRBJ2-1	CASGLSISLESSYNEQFF	TGTGCTAGTGGTTTATCCATCTCGCTGGAGAGCTCCTACAATGAGCAGTTCTTC
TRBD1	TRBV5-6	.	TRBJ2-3	CASSLRQGTDTQYF	TGTGCCAGCAGCTTGAGACAGGGGACAGATACGCAGTATTTT
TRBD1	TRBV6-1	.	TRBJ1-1	CASSPTGGSGTEAFF	TGTGCCAGCAGTCCAACAGGGGGCTCGGGCACTGAAGCTTTCTTT
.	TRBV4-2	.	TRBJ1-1	CASSQPLTDMNTEAFF	TGTGCCAGCAGCCAACCTTTAACGGACATGAACACTGAAGCTTTCTTT
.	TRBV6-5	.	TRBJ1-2	CASSETGRGGYTF	TGTGCCAGCAGCGAAACAGGGCGCGGTGGCTACACCTTC
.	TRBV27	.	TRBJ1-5	CASRLYSYSNQPQHF	TGTGCCAGCAGGCTATACAGTTATAGCAATCAGCCCCAGCATTTT
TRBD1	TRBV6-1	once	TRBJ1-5	CASSEAPGGGYGQPQHF	TGTGCCAGCAGTGAAGCCCCAGGGGGTGGGTACGGGCAGCCCCAGCATTTT
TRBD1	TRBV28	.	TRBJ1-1	CASSLQGAPGTEAFF	TGTGCCAGCAGTTTACAGGGGGCGCCGGGCACTGAAGCTTTCTTT